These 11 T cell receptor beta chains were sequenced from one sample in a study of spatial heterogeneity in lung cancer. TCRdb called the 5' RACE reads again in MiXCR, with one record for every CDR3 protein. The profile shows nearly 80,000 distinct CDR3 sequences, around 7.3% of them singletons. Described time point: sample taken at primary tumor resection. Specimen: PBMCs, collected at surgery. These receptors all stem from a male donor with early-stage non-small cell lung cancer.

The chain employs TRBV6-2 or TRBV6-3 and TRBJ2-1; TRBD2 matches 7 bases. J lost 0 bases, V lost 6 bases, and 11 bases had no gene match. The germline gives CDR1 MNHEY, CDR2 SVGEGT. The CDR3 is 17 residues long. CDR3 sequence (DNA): TGTGCCAGCAGCCAGTTCAGCGGGGAGAGCTCCTACAATGAGCAGTTCTTC. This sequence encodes CASSQFSGESSYNEQFF.

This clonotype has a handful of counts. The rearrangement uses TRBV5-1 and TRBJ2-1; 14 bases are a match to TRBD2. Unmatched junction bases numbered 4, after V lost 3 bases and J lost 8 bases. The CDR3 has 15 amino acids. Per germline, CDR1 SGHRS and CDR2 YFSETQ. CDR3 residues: CASSSGLAGGHEQFF. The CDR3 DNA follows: TGCGCCAGCAGCTCCGGACTAGCGGGAGGCCATGAGCAGTTCTTC.

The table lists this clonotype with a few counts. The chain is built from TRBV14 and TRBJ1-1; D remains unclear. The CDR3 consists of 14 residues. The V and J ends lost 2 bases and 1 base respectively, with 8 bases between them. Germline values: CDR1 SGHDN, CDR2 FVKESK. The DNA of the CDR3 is TGTGCCAGCAGCCAACAGCTTAAGAACACTGAAGCTTTCTTT. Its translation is CASSQQLKNTEAFF.

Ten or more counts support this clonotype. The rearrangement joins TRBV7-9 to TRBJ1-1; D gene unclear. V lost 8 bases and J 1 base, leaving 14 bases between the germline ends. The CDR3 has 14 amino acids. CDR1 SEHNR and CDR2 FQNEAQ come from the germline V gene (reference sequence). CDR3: CASGVWVENTEAFF. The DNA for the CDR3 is TGTGCCAGCGGGGTCTGGGTAGAGAACACTGAAGCTTTCTTT.

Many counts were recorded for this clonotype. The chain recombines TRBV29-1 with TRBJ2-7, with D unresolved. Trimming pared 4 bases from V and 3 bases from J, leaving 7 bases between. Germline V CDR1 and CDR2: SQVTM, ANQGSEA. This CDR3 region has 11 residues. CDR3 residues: CSVVVIYEQYF. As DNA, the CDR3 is TGCAGCGTTGTGGTCATCTACGAGCAGTACTTC.

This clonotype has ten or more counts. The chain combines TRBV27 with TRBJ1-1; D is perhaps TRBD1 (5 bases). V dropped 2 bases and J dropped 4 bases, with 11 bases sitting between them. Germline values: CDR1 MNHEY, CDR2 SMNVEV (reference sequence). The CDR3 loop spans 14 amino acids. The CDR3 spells CASSLDGGVTEAFF. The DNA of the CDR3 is TGTGCCAGCAGTTTAGATGGGGGGGTCACTGAAGCTTTCTTT.

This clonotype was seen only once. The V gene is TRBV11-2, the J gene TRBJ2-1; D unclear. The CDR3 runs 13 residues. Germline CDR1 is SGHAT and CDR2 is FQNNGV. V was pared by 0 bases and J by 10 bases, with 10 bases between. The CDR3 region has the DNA TGTGCCAGCAGCTTAGAAGGCTCGGTCGAGCAGTTCTTC. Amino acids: CASSLEGSVEQFF.

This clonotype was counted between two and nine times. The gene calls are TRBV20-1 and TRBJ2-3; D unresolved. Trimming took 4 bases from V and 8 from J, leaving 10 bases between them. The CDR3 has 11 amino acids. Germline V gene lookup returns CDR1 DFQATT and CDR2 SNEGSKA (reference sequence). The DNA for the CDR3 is TGCAGTGCTACTGAGTCCGGTACGCAGTATTTT. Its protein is CSATESGTQYF.

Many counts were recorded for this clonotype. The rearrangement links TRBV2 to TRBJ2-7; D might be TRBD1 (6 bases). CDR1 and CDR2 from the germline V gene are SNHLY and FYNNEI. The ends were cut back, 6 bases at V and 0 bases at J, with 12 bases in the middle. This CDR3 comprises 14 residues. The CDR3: CASRSGHLSYEQYF. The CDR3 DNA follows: TGTGCCAGCAGATCGGGACACCTCTCCTACGAGCAGTACTTC.

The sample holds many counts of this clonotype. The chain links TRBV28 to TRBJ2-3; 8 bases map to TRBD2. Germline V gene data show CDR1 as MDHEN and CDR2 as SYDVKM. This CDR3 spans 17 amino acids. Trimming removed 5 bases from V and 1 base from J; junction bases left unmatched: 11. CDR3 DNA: TGTGCCAGCAGTCCCTCCCGCGGGAGGTGGGGCACAGATACGCAGTATTTT. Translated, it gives CASSPSRGRWGTDTQYF. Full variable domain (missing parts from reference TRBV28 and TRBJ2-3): DVKVTQSSRYLVKRTGEKVFLECVQDMDHENMFWYRQDPGLGLRLIYFSYDVKMKEKGDIPEGYSVSREKKERFSLILESASTNQTSMYLCASSPSRGRWGTDTQYFGPGTRLTVL.

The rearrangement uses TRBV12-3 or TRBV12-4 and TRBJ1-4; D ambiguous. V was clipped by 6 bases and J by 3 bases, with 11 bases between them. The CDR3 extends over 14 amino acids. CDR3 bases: TGTGCCAGCAGGAGGGAGTTGGCTAATGAAAAACTGTTTTTT. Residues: CASRRELANEKLFF.